The rows below give T cell receptor beta chains drawn from one sample of a study of T cell responses to AZD1222 COVID-19 vaccine. The repertoire was sequenced with immunoSEQ multiplex PCR; TCRdb's copy has only in-frame clones and lacks some. The sample holds 150,000 to 200,000 clones, over 75% seen once. The source material was peripheral blood, sampled on day 0 of AZD1222 vaccination. The receptor source for this set is an adult in good health. The CDR3 runs from the conserved cysteine through the conserved F or W. A D gene is named only where the DNA matches it firmly. Rows may omit the clone size; those that give it use once, few, many or a size class.

d_gene: .; v_gene: TRBV7-9; abundance: .; j_gene: TRBJ1-5; CDR3nt: TGTGCCAGCAGCTTAAGTAGCAATCAGCCCCAGCATTTT; CDR3aa: CASSLSSNQPQHF
d_gene: .; v_gene: TRBV25-1; abundance: .; j_gene: TRBJ1-6; CDR3nt: TGTGCCAGCAGTGAATTCGAGGTTTCACCCCTCCACTTT; CDR3aa: CASSEFEVSPLHF
d_gene: TRBD1; v_gene: TRBV14; abundance: .; j_gene: TRBJ1-6; CDR3nt: TGTGCCAGCAGCCTGTATAGGGGGCGCGTGCATTCACCCCTCCACTTT; CDR3aa: CASSLYRGRVHSPLHF
d_gene: .; v_gene: TRBV14; abundance: .; j_gene: TRBJ1-1; CDR3nt: TGTGCCAGCAGCCAAGATAACGACGTGGGCACTGAAGCTTTCTTT; CDR3aa: CASSQDNDVGTEAFF
d_gene: .; v_gene: TRBV28; abundance: .; j_gene: TRBJ1-1; CDR3nt: TGTGCCAGCAGTTTGGGGGGCTCTGAAGCTTTCTTT; CDR3aa: CASSLGGSEAFF
d_gene: .; v_gene: TRBV10-3; abundance: .; j_gene: TRBJ2-4; CDR3nt: TGTGCCAGCCTCAGGATAGCCAAAAACATTCAGTACTTC; CDR3aa: CASLRIAKNIQYF
d_gene: TRBD1; v_gene: TRBV18; abundance: .; j_gene: TRBJ2-5; CDR3nt: TGTGCCAGCTCACCCGGACAGGGGGCATGGGAGACCCAGTACTTC; CDR3aa: CASSPGQGAWETQYF
d_gene: .; v_gene: TRBV5-1; abundance: .; j_gene: TRBJ2-7; CDR3nt: TGCGCCAGCAGCTTGTCTCCAGAGGGCTCCTACGAGCAGTACTTC; CDR3aa: CASSLSPEGSYEQYF
d_gene: TRBD2; v_gene: TRBV7-3; abundance: .; j_gene: TRBJ2-2; CDR3nt: TGTGCCAGCAGCTTAAAGCGGGGTGGCACCGGGGAGCTGTTTTTT; CDR3aa: CASSLKRGGTGELFF
d_gene: .; v_gene: TRBV5-1; abundance: .; j_gene: TRBJ1-1; CDR3nt: TGCGCCAGCAGCTTGGCCCCGGGGGCTCCTAACACTGAAGCTTTCTTT; CDR3aa: CASSLAPGAPNTEAFF
d_gene: .; v_gene: TRBV19; abundance: .; j_gene: TRBJ2-3; CDR3nt: TGTGCCAGTAGTATATGGGGTGATACGCAGTATTTT; CDR3aa: CASSIWGDTQYF
d_gene: TRBD1; v_gene: TRBV4-2; abundance: .; j_gene: TRBJ1-1; CDR3nt: TGTGCCAGCAGCCAGACGACAGGGCCGAACACTGAAGCTTTCTTT; CDR3aa: CASSQTTGPNTEAFF
d_gene: .; v_gene: TRBV11-2; abundance: .; j_gene: TRBJ1-2; CDR3nt: TGTGCCAGCAGCTTAGGGTCCTCCGGAGACGGCTACACCTTC; CDR3aa: CASSLGSSGDGYTF
d_gene: .; v_gene: TRBV19; abundance: few; j_gene: TRBJ1-3; CDR3nt: TGTGCCAGTAGTATAGATGGGGGCGCGTCTGGAAACACCATATATTTT; CDR3aa: CASSIDGGASGNTIYF
d_gene: .; v_gene: TRBV7-2; abundance: .; j_gene: TRBJ1-1; CDR3nt: TGTGCCAGCAGCCCTAGCGCCGGGAGCCACACTGAAGCTTTCTTT; CDR3aa: CASSPSAGSHTEAFF
d_gene: TRBD1; v_gene: TRBV4-1; abundance: .; j_gene: TRBJ2-7; CDR3nt: TGCGCCAGCAGCCAAGACCCGGGACAGGGTTACGAGCAGTACTTC; CDR3aa: CASSQDPGQGYEQYF
d_gene: .; v_gene: TRBV7-9; abundance: .; j_gene: TRBJ1-2; CDR3nt: TGTGCCAGCAGCTCCCCCTTCGGGAGGAATGGCTACACCTTC; CDR3aa: CASSSPFGRNGYTF
d_gene: TRBD1; v_gene: TRBV30; abundance: .; j_gene: TRBJ1-5; CDR3nt: TGTGCCTGGAGCGCACGGGACAGGGGGACTAGGAGCAATCAGCCCCAGCATTTT; CDR3aa: CAWSARDRGTRSNQPQHF
d_gene: TRBD1; v_gene: TRBV2; abundance: .; j_gene: TRBJ2-6; CDR3nt: TGTGCCAGCAGTGAGGGACAGCACTCTGGGGCCAACGTCCTGACTTTC; CDR3aa: CASSEGQHSGANVLTF
d_gene: .; v_gene: TRBV5-4; abundance: .; j_gene: TRBJ2-2; CDR3nt: TGTGCCAGCAGCCCCGAAAGGGCGAACACCGGGGAGCTGTTTTTT; CDR3aa: CASSPERANTGELFF
d_gene: TRBD1; v_gene: TRBV28; abundance: .; j_gene: TRBJ2-7; CDR3nt: TGTGCCAGCAGTTTACGACAGGGCTCCTACGAGCAGTACTTC; CDR3aa: CASSLRQGSYEQYF
d_gene: .; v_gene: TRBV6-6; abundance: .; j_gene: TRBJ1-1; CDR3nt: TGTGCCAGCAGTCACCCCGGGGGATCGGCTGAAGCTTTCTTT; CDR3aa: CASSHPGGSAEAFF
d_gene: TRBD1; v_gene: TRBV5-8; abundance: .; j_gene: TRBJ2-3; CDR3nt: TGTGCCAGCAGCATTGGCGCAGGGGGTGGCACAGATACGCAGTATTTT; CDR3aa: CASSIGAGGGTDTQYF
d_gene: .; v_gene: TRBV6-5; abundance: .; j_gene: TRBJ1-5; CDR3nt: TGTGCCAGCAGTTACTCGAGCGGTAGCAATCAGCCCCAGCATTTT; CDR3aa: CASSYSSGSNQPQHF
d_gene: .; v_gene: TRBV5-1; abundance: .; j_gene: TRBJ1-1; CDR3nt: TGCGCCAGCAGCGCGAACAAGAACACTGAAGCTTTCTTT; CDR3aa: CASSANKNTEAFF
d_gene: TRBD1; v_gene: TRBV29-1; abundance: .; j_gene: TRBJ1-2; CDR3nt: TGCAGCGTTGATGGGACAGGGGGCGCGAACTATGGCTACACCTTC; CDR3aa: CSVDGTGGANYGYTF
d_gene: .; v_gene: TRBV7-9; abundance: once; j_gene: TRBJ1-2; CDR3nt: TGTGCCAGCAGCTTACTACAGAACTATGGCTACACCTTC; CDR3aa: CASSLLQNYGYTF
d_gene: TRBD1; v_gene: TRBV19; abundance: .; j_gene: TRBJ1-4; CDR3nt: TGTGCCAGTAGTACCCCGGGGACAGGGTTTGAAAAACTGTTTTTT; CDR3aa: CASSTPGTGFEKLFF
d_gene: TRBD1; v_gene: TRBV7-2; abundance: .; j_gene: TRBJ1-1; CDR3nt: TGTGCCAGCAGCTGGACAGGGGGCACCCAAGAAGCTTTCTTT; CDR3aa: CASSWTGGTQEAFF
d_gene: .; v_gene: TRBV24-1; abundance: .; j_gene: TRBJ1-5; CDR3nt: TGTGCCACGTCTTCCGGGCTTTATAGCAATCAGCCCCAGCATTTT; CDR3aa: CATSSGLYSNQPQHF
d_gene: .; v_gene: TRBV30; abundance: .; j_gene: TRBJ1-3; CDR3nt: TGTGCCTGGACGCCAGGTGGAAACACCATATATTTT; CDR3aa: CAWTPGGNTIYF
d_gene: .; v_gene: TRBV5-1; abundance: .; j_gene: TRBJ2-2; CDR3nt: TGCGCCAGCAGCTCCCGGGACCTTGACACCGGGGAGCTGTTTTTT; CDR3aa: CASSSRDLDTGELFF
d_gene: .; v_gene: TRBV6-4; abundance: .; j_gene: TRBJ2-1; CDR3nt: TGTGCCAGCAGTGATTCGGTCCGGGGAGGTCCTTACAATGAGCAGTTCTTC; CDR3aa: CASSDSVRGGPYNEQFF
d_gene: .; v_gene: TRBV6-6; abundance: .; j_gene: TRBJ2-1; CDR3nt: TGTGCCAGCAGTTACTCGAAAAGCAATGAGCAGTTCTTC; CDR3aa: CASSYSKSNEQFF
d_gene: .; v_gene: TRBV7-2; abundance: .; j_gene: TRBJ2-3; CDR3nt: TGTGCCAGCAGCTTAGGAGTCTACACAGATACGCAGTATTTT; CDR3aa: CASSLGVYTDTQYF
d_gene: TRBD1; v_gene: TRBV7-3; abundance: .; j_gene: TRBJ1-1; CDR3nt: TGTGCCAGCAGCGCCTCGACAGGGTTTGAAGCTTTCTTT; CDR3aa: CASSASTGFEAFF
d_gene: .; v_gene: TRBV4-1; abundance: .; j_gene: TRBJ2-6; CDR3nt: TGCGCCAGCAGCCAAGAATCCGGACGGATATCTGGGGCCAACGTCCTGACTTTC; CDR3aa: CASSQESGRISGANVLTF